Shown below are 15 T cell receptor beta chains from a single sample sequenced in a study of blood T cell repertoires in COVID-19. Libraries were prepared by immunoSEQ multiplex PCR; TCRdb keeps only in-frame clonotypes and omits some of them. The sample contains some 200,000 clones, around 82% of which appear only once. The sample taken for sequencing was PBMCs or T cells enriched from blood (not recorded which). These receptors all come from a woman in her fifties or sixties who had been exposed to COVID-19.

The chain employs TRBV14 and TRBJ2-7; weak D call: TRBD1 (6 bases). In germline, CDR1 is SGHDN, CDR2 FVKESK. The V and J ends lost 1 base and 2 bases respectively, with 15 bases between them. The CDR3 is 16 amino acids. In DNA form, the CDR3 reads TGTGCCAGCAGCCAAGGAGGACAGCTTTTAACCTACGAGCAGTACTTC. It is translated as CASSQGGQLLTYEQYF.

The chain has TRBV2 and TRBJ1-6, with D maybe TRBD1 (5 bases). The length of the CDR3 is 15 residues. The V gene's germline CDR1 is SNHLY and CDR2 FYNNEI. Trimming cost V 3 bases and J 10 bases, with 16 bases left between them. In nucleotides, the CDR3 is TGTGCCAGCAGTGATGTCGGGGGAACGAGCTCACCCCTCCACTTT. Encoded protein: CASSDVGGTSSPLHF.

The gene calls are TRBV2 and TRBJ1-1, with 7 bases identical to TRBD1. The junction had 1 base not matched to a gene; V was cut back by 6 bases and J by 0 bases. Germline CDR1 is SNHLY and CDR2 is FYNNEI. There are 13 residues in the CDR3. The CDR3 protein is CASSRGVNTEAFF. Written as DNA, the CDR3 is TGTGCCAGCAGCAGGGGGGTGAACACTGAAGCTTTCTTT.

The chain recombines TRBV15 with TRBJ2-1; D may be TRBD1 (5 bases). Per the germline V gene, CDR1 is LNHNV and CDR2 is YYDKDF (reference sequence). The CDR3 spans 17 residues. The V gene lost 0 bases and the J gene lost 4 bases, with 16 bases spanning the gap. For the CDR3, the DNA is TGTGCCACCAGCAGAGATTACCCGCAGGGCATATACAATGAGCAGTTCTTC. Translating gives CATSRDYPQGIYNEQFF.

The V call is TRBV4-3, the J call TRBJ2-7; no reliable D call. CDR3 size: 13 residues. V shed 0 bases and J shed 2 bases, with 5 bases lying between them. Germline CDR1 reads LGHNA; CDR2 reads YSLEER. The CDR3 protein is CASSQDRTYEQYF. CDR3 in DNA: TGCGCCAGCAGCCAAGATCGTACCTACGAGCAGTACTTC.

The chain recombines TRBV11-2 with TRBJ1-1; possibly TRBD1 for D (5 bases). The CDR3 spans 13 residues. Germline assignment: CDR1 SGHAT and CDR2 FQNNGV. Trimming shortened V by 6 bases and J by 5 bases, and 13 bases separated the two germline ends. CDR3 loop: CASRALGGTEAFF. The CDR3 bases are TGTGCCAGCAGGGCTCTGGGGGGAACTGAAGCTTTCTTT.

This chain uses TRBV19 with TRBJ2-1; 12 bases align to TRBD2. The germline CDR1 and CDR2 sequences are LNHDA and SQIVND (reference sequence). Losses at the gene ends were 1 base for V and 4 bases for J; bases not matched to a gene: 8. CDR3 length: 18 residues. The CDR3 loop is CASSIGRTSGDIYNEQFF. The CDR3 bases are TGTGCCAGTAGTATAGGTCGGACTAGCGGGGACATATACAATGAGCAGTTCTTC.

This clone is a singleton in its sample. The CDR3 protein is CASIRDRGLGSPLHF. CDR3 nucleotide sequence: TGTGCCAGCATTCGGGACAGGGGTTTAGGGTCACCCCTCCACTTT. The genes are TRBV28 and TRBJ1-6; 10 bases fit TRBD1. The V and J ends lost 7 bases and 10 bases, in that order; junction bases with no gene match: 10. The CDR3 loop spans 15 amino acids. CDR1 and CDR2 (germline): MDHEN, SYDVKM.

The chain couples TRBV4-1 to TRBJ2-7; D perhaps matches TRBD2 (6 bases). The germline V gene encodes CDR1 MGHRA and CDR2 YSYEKL. This CDR3 has 15 amino acids. The V end lost 0 bases, the J end lost 3 bases, and 12 bases lay between the germline ends. CDR3 nucleotides: TGCGCCAGCAGCCAAGATGGGGGGATCCTCTACGAGCAGTACTTC. Amino acid sequence: CASSQDGGILYEQYF.

The chain links TRBV7-2 to TRBJ1-3; D ambiguous. CDR1 and CDR2 (germline): SGHTA, FQGNSA. The germline V and J ends were trimmed by 3 bases and 4 bases, with 7 bases remaining between them. The CDR3 totals 13 residues. CDR3 in amino acids: CASSLGTGNTIYF. In DNA form, the CDR3 reads TGTGCCAGCAGCTTGGGCACAGGAAACACCATATATTTT.

V and J are TRBV27 and TRBJ1-4; D is possibly TRBD1 (5 bases). Germline V gives CDR1 MNHEY, CDR2 SMNVEV (reference sequence). This CDR3 has 15 amino acids. Trimming removed 4 bases from V and 7 bases from J, with 16 bases in between. This CDR3 is CASSSILAGPEKLFF. The CDR3 DNA sequence: TGTGCCAGCAGTTCTATCCTTGCGGGGCCTGAAAAACTGTTTTTT.

This chain connects TRBV19 to TRBJ1-2; D gene uncertain. This CDR3 has 14 amino acids. Trimming removed 5 bases from V and 4 bases from J, with 14 bases in between. Per germline, CDR1 LNHDA and CDR2 SQIVND (reference sequence). CDR3 in amino acids: CASSGGIWAYGYTF. CDR3 sequence (DNA): TGTGCCAGTAGTGGAGGGATCTGGGCCTATGGCTACACCTTC.

The rearrangement joins TRBV18 to TRBJ2-3; D ambiguous. Germline CDR1 and CDR2: KGHSH and LQKENI. This CDR3 comprises 12 residues. Deletions cut 5 bases from V and 6 bases from J, with 9 bases between. The DNA for the CDR3 is TGTGCCAGCTCAGACACTCGGGATACGCAGTATTTT. Translated: CASSDTRDTQYF. Using reference TRBV18 and TRBJ2-3 for the parts outside the CDR3, the full variable domain is NAGVMQNPRHLVRRRGQEARLRCSPMKGHSHVYWYRQLPEEGLKFMVYLQKENIIDESGMPKERFSAEFPKEGPSILRIQQVVRGDSAAYFCASSDTRDTQYFGPGTRLTVL.

The gene calls are TRBV28 and TRBJ2-1; D remains ambiguous. Germline CDR1 and CDR2: MDHEN and SYDVKM. This CDR3 contains 12 residues. Trimming stripped 7 bases from V and 10 bases from J, with 14 bases between. The CDR3 DNA sequence: TGTGCCAGCACCTCCCGACTTGGGGAGCAGTTCTTC. Translated: CASTSRLGEQFF.

There are a few counts of this clone. The chain recombines TRBV18 with TRBJ1-1, with D perhaps matching TRBD1 (6 bases). Germline V CDR1 and CDR2: KGHSH, LQKENI. The CDR3 consists of 19 residues. Trimming pared 0 bases from V and 4 bases from J, leaving 24 bases between. The CDR3 bases are TGTGCCAGCTCACCACCGGTCTCGTGGGGGGGGGCAGGAGGCACTGAAGCTTTCTTT. Its protein is CASSPPVSWGGAGGTEAFF.